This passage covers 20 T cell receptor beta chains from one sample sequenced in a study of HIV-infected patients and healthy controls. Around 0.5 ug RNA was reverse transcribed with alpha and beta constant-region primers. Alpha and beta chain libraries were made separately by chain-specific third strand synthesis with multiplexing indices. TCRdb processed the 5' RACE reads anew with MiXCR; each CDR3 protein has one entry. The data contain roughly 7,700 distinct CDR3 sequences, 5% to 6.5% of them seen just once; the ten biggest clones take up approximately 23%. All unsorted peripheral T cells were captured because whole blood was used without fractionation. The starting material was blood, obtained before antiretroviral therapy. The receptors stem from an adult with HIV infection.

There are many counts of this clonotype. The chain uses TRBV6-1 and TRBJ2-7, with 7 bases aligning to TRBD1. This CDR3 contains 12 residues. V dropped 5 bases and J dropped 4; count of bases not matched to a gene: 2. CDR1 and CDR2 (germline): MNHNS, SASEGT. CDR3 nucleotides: TGTGCCAGCAGTACACAGGGGTACGAGCAGTACGTC. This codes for CASSTQGYEQYV.

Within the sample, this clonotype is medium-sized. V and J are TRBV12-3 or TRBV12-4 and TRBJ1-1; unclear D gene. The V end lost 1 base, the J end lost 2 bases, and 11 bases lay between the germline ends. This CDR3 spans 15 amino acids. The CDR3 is CASSLGVAANTEAFF. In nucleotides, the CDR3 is TGTGCCAGCAGTTTAGGCGTAGCGGCCAACACTGAAGCTTTCTTT.

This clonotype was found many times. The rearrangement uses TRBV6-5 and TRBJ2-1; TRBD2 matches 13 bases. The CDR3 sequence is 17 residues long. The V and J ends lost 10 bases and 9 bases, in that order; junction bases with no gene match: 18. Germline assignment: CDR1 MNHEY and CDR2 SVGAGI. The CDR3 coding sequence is TGTGCCACCCTGCGATTTTTTAGACTAGCGGGGGGAGGTGAGCAGTTCTTC. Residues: CATLRFFRLAGGGEQFF.

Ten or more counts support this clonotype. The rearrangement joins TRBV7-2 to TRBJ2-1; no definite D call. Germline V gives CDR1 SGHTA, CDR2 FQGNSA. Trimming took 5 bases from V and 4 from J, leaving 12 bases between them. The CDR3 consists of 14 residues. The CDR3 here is CASSALYRYNEQFF. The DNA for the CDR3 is TGTGCCAGCAGCGCCTTATACCGATACAATGAGCAGTTCTTC.

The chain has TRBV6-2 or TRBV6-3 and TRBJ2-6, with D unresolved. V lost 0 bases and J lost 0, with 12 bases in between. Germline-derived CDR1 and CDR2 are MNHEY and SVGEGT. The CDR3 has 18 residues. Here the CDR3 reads CASSYSGYRLSGANVLTF. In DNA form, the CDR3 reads TGTGCCAGCAGTTACTCGGGGTATCGGCTCTCTGGGGCCAACGTCCTGACTTTC.

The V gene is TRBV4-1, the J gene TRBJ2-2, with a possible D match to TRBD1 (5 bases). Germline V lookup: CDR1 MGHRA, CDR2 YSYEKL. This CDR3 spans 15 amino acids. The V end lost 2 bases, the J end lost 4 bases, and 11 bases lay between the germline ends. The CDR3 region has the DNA TGCGCCAGCAGCCAATCAGGGATTTCCACCGGGGAGCTGTTTTTT. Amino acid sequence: CASSQSGISTGELFF.

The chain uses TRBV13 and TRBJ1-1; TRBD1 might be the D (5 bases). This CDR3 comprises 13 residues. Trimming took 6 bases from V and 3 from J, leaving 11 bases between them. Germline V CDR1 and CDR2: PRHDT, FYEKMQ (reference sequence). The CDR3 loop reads CASSSGGDTEAFF. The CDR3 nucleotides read TGTGCCAGCAGTAGTGGGGGAGACACTGAAGCTTTCTTT.

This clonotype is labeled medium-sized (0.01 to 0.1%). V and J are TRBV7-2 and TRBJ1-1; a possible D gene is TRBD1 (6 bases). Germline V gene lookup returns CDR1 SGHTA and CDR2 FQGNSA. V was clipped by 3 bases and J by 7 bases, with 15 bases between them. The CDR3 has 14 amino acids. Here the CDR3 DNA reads TGTGCCAGCAGCTTTGGGGGGGCTGACATTGAAGCTTTCTTT. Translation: CASSFGGADIEAFF.

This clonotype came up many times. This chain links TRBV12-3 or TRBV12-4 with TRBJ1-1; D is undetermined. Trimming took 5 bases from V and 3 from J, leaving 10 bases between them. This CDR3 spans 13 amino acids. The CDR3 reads CASSQTIYTEAFF. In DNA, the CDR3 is TGTGCCAGCAGTCAGACGATTTACACTGAAGCTTTCTTT.

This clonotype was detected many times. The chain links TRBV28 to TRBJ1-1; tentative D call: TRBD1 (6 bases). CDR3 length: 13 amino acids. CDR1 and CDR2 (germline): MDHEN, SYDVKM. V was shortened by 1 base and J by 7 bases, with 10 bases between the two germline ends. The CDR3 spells CASSLSHRVEAFF. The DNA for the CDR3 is TGTGCCAGCAGTTTATCCCACAGGGTTGAAGCTTTCTTT.

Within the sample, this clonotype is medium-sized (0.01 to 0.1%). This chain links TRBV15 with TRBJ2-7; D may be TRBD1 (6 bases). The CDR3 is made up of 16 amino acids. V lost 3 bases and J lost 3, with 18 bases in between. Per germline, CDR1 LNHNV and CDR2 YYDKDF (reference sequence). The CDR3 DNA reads TGTGCCACCAGCAGCCCTCATCCGGGACACTTCTACGAGCAGTACGTC. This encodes CATSSPHPGHFYEQYV.

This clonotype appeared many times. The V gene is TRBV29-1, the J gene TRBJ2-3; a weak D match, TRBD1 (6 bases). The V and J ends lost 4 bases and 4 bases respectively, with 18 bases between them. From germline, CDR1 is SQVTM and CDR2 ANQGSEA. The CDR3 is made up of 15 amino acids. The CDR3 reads CSVGARGSPADTQYF. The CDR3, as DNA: TGCAGCGTTGGAGCTAGGGGGTCCCCCGCAGATACGCAGTATTTT.

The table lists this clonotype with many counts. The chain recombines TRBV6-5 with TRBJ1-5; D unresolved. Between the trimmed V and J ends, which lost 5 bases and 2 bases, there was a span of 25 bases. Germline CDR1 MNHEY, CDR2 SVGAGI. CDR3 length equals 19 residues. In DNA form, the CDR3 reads TGTGCCAGCAGTCCACGCCGGGGTTTCGGTGTTTCGGGCAATCAGCCCCAGCATTTT. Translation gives CASSPRRGFGVSGNQPQHF.

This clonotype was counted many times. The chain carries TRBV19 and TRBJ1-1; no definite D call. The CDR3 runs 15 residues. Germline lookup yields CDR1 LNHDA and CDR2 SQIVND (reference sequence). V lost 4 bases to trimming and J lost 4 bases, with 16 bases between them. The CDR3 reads CASSTPEGRFTEAFF. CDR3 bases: TGTGCCAGTAGTACCCCCGAAGGGCGATTCACTGAAGCTTTCTTT. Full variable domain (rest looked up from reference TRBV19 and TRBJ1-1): DGGITQSPKYLFRKEGQNVTLSCEQNLNHDAMYWYRQDPGQGLRLIYYSQIVNDFQKGDIAEGYSVSREKKESFPLTVTSAQKNPTAFYLCASSTPEGRFTEAFFGQGTRLTVV.

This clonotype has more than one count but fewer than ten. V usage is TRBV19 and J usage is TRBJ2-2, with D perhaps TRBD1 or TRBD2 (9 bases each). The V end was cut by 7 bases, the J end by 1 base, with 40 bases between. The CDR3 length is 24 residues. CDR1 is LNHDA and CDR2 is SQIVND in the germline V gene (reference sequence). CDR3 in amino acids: CASTQPSYPGQGYGLARNTGELFF. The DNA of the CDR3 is TGTGCCAGTACCCAACCCTCCTATCCGGGACAGGGATATGGACTAGCGCGGAACACCGGGGAGCTGTTTTTT.

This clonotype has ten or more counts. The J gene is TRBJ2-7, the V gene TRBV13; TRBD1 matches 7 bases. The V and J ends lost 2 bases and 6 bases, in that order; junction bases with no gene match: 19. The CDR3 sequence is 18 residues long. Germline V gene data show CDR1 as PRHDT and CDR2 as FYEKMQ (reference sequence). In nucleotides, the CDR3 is TGTGCCAGCAGCTTAATCTCGGCGAGACAGGGCCTCTTGGGCGAGCAGTACTTC. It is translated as CASSLISARQGLLGEQYF.

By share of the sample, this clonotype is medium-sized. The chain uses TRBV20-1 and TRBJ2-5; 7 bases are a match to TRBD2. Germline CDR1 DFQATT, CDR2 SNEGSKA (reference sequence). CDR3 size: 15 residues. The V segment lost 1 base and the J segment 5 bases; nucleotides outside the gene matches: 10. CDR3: CSARGQRGDAETQYF. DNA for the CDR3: TGCAGTGCTAGAGGGCAGCGGGGTGATGCGGAGACCCAGTACTTC.

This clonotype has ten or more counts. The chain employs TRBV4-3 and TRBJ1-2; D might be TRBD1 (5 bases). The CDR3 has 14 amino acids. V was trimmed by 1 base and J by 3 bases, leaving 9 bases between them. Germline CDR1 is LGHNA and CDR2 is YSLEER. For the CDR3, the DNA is TGCGCCAGCAGCCAAGTGGGGGTTGACTATGGCTACACCTTC. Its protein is CASSQVGVDYGYTF.

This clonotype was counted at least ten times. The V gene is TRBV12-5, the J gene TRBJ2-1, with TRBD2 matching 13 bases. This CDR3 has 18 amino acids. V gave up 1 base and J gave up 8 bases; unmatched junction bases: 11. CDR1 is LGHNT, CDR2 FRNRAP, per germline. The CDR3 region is CASGLGTLLAGGQDEQFF. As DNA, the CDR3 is TGTGCTAGTGGTTTGGGGACTCTACTAGCGGGGGGGCAGGATGAGCAGTTCTTC.

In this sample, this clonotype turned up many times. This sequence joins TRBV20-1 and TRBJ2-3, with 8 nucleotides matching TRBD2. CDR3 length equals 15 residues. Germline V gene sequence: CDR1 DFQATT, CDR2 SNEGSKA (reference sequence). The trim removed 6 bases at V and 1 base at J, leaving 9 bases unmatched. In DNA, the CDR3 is TGCAGTGCCCCCCGGGGGGGACGGGGCACAGATACGCAGTATTTT. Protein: CSAPRGGRGTDTQYF.